This T cell receptor beta chain derives from a study of CD8 T cells in ankylosing spondylitis. Findings and limits, study-wide: A motif in TCR beta, a set of roughly eight highly homologous variants, appeared characteristic of ankylosing spondylitis blood.

This clonotype has at least ten counts. Antigen: not known. TCRdb re-called the 5' RACE reads through MiXCR, storing one row per CDR3 protein. The sample consists of about 200,000 distinct CDR3 sequences, roughly 6.6% of them appearing once. With V trimmed by 5 bases and J by 7 bases, 2 bases remained unmatched. CDR1 and CDR2 from the germline V gene are MRHNA and SNTAGT. This CDR3 is built from 13 residues. Sequencing used blood, either unsorted or a sorted T cell fraction (not recorded which). This chain connects TRBV6-4 to TRBJ2-1; 10 nucleotides agree with TRBD2. This receptor was identified in a male donor with ankylosing spondylitis. The CDR3 is CASSWTSGNEQFF. The CDR3 coding sequence is TGTGCCAGCAGTTGGACTAGCGGTAATGAGCAGTTCTTC.